Included here is one T cell receptor beta chain sequence, with context. No antigen is known for it. This entry belongs to a study of Ad26.COV2.S vaccination and SARS-CoV-2 variants. At the level of the study: Sample donor was a member of the COV1001 Ad26.COV2.S trial arm. Into the muscle, Ad26.COV2.S was dosed once or twice, 56 days apart.

Generated by immunoSEQ multiplex PCR, the TCRdb table keeps only in-frame clones and is missing some. The sample carries hundreds of thousands of clones, around 89% recorded once. Study results and limitations: There was a possibility that the TCR breadth and depth analyses underestimated total T cell responses.

Treatment reported: roughly 20 received Ad26.COV2.S at low or high dose, single or two shots; about 5 received placebo; per-sample allocation not given. Vaccine and placebo recipients were sampled on day 63 after the first injection. The donor's status was that of an adult aged 18-55 years in Boston. V was trimmed by 2 bases and J by 6 bases, leaving 8 bases between them. The germline gives CDR1 MNHEY, CDR2 SVGEGT. CDR3 length equals 12 residues. Sample: peripheral blood, taken in a trial of Ad26.COV2.S vaccine versus placebo. This chain joins TRBV6-2 or TRBV6-3 and TRBJ2-7, with unresolved D. This TCR came from a person aged 18-65 years who received the Ad26.COV2.S COVID-19 vaccine or a placebo. The DNA of the CDR3 is TGTGCCAGCAGTTACAGATACCGCGAGCAGTACTTC. Translation gives CASSYRYREQYF.